Below, 17 T cell receptor beta chains from the same sample are listed, as sequenced in a study of cytomegalovirus exposure and HLA in healthy donors. The method was immunoSEQ multiplex PCR; TCRdb's version includes in-frame clones alone and lacks a portion of them. The table shows 150,000 to 200,000 clones, with approximately 84% occurring only once. The sequencing input was PBMCs. All receptors derive from a woman under 30 in good health and CMV-seropositive.

The chain combines TRBV27 with TRBJ2-3, with 9 positions matching TRBD2. V lost 2 bases to trimming and J lost 4 bases; unmatched junction nucleotides: 10. Germline lookup yields CDR1 MNHEY and CDR2 SMNVEV (reference sequence). The CDR3 runs 17 residues. The CDR3 is CASSLKGPGLAADTQYF. CDR3 in DNA: TGTGCCAGCAGTTTAAAAGGACCGGGACTAGCCGCAGATACGCAGTATTTT.

The genes are TRBV2 and TRBJ2-3; 9 bases line up with TRBD1. CDR3 length: 14 residues. Germline V gene sequence: CDR1 SNHLY, CDR2 FYNNEI. Losses at the gene ends were 6 bases for V and 1 base for J; bases not matched to a gene: 2. The CDR3 bases are TGTGCCAGCAGGCGGGACAGGGGCACAGATACGCAGTATTTT. Translation gives CASRRDRGTDTQYF.

The chain joins TRBV25-1 to TRBJ2-7; 7 positions match TRBD2. The CDR3 runs to 13 residues. Per the germline V gene, CDR1 is MGHDK and CDR2 is SYGVNS. V shed 10 bases and J 6 bases; nucleotides not matched to a gene: 12. CDR3 DNA: TGTGCCACCGGCAAGCTGGGAGGGTCCGAGCAGTACTTC. Amino acid sequence: CATGKLGGSEQYF.

This clone was detected only once. The genes are TRBV20-1 and TRBJ2-4; D ambiguous. Germline lookup yields CDR1 DFQATT and CDR2 SNEGSKA (reference sequence). Trimming shortened V by 6 bases and J by 7 bases, and 10 bases separated the two germline ends. The CDR3 length is 11 residues. The CDR3 here is CSALTGNIQYF. In DNA, the CDR3 is TGCAGTGCCCTAACCGGGAACATTCAGTACTTC.

J is TRBJ1-2 and V is TRBV6-5, with D possibly matching TRBD1 (6 bases). Germline V gene data show CDR1 as MNHEY and CDR2 as SVGAGI. This CDR3 comprises 13 residues. The ends were cut back, 11 bases at V and 4 bases at J, with 17 bases in the middle. The CDR3 nucleotides read TGTGCCGCTACGGCCGGACAGACCTATGGCTACACCTTC. Residues: CAATAGQTYGYTF.

The CDR3 DNA reads TGTGCCAGCAGCTTGGTGGGACAGGGGGCCATGAACACTGAAGCTTTCTTT. Encoded protein: CASSLVGQGAMNTEAFF. This chain joins TRBV5-6 and TRBJ1-1, with 12 positions matching TRBD1. Trimming removed 0 bases from V and 0 bases from J; junction bases left unmatched: 3. Germline loops: CDR1 SGHDT, CDR2 YYEEEE. This CDR3 region has 17 residues.

This clone showed up just once. V is TRBV6-1 and J is TRBJ1-1; D unresolved. This CDR3 has 14 residues. Looked up from germline, CDR1 is MNHNS and CDR2 is SASEGT. The V end was cut by 4 bases, the J end by 1 base, with 10 bases between. CDR3 bases: TGTGCCAGCAGTGCCCTTTACAGGAACACTGAAGCTTTCTTT. Its translation: CASSALYRNTEAFF.

The rearrangement uses TRBV15 and TRBJ1-6; no clear D. Germline values: CDR1 LNHNV, CDR2 YYDKDF (reference sequence). The CDR3 is 15 residues long. The V end lost 1 base, the J end lost 7 bases, and 11 bases lay between the germline ends. CDR3: CATSRVAGVNSPLHF. The CDR3 DNA sequence: TGTGCCACCAGCAGAGTGGCAGGCGTGAATTCACCCCTCCACTTT.

The rearrangement joins TRBV9 to TRBJ2-2, with 9 bases that match TRBD2. With V trimmed by 3 bases and J by 4 bases, 7 bases remained unmatched. The CDR3 has 16 amino acids. CDR1 SGDLS and CDR2 YYNGEE come from the germline V gene. CDR3 region: CASSAKTSGPTGELFF. The CDR3 DNA reads as TGTGCCAGCAGCGCCAAGACTAGCGGCCCCACCGGGGAGCTGTTTTTT.

The rearrangement uses TRBV11-1 and TRBJ2-5, with 8 positions matching TRBD2. V dropped 5 bases and J dropped 4; count of bases not matched to a gene: 6. The CDR3 has 14 amino acids. Germline-derived CDR1 and CDR2 are SGHAT and FQDESV (reference sequence). CDR3 amino acids: CASSPRGAPETQYF. The CDR3 DNA reads TGTGCCAGCAGCCCGCGGGGGGCCCCAGAGACCCAGTACTTC.

A few counts support this clone. The DNA of the CDR3 is TGTGCCAGCAGAGGGACAGGGGGCTCCTACGAGCAGTACTTC. It specifies CASRGTGGSYEQYF. V gene TRBV6-5 combines with J gene TRBJ2-7; 11 bases agree with TRBD1. This CDR3 spans 14 amino acids. The V and J ends lost 6 bases and 0 bases, in that order; junction bases with no gene match: 1. The germline gives CDR1 MNHEY, CDR2 SVGAGI.

This rearrangement joins TRBV7-9 to TRBJ2-3; no firm D call. Trimming stripped 7 bases from V and 5 bases from J, with 10 bases between. CDR1 SEHNR and CDR2 FQNEAQ come from the germline V gene (reference sequence). The CDR3 sequence is 12 residues long. For the CDR3, the DNA is TGTGCCAGCACCCTCCCCCGAGATACGCAGTATTTT. Encoded protein: CASTLPRDTQYF.

V is TRBV4-1 and J is TRBJ2-1; 12 positions agree with TRBD2. The germline V gene encodes CDR1 MGHRA and CDR2 YSYEKL. The trim removed 4 bases at V and 9 bases at J, leaving 10 bases unmatched. The CDR3 is made up of 16 amino acids. The CDR3: CASSRDLAGGPSEQFF. DNA for the CDR3: TGCGCCAGCAGCCGGGACCTAGCGGGGGGGCCTAGTGAGCAGTTCTTC.

This clone was observed a handful of times. This sequence joins TRBV9 and TRBJ1-5; 7 nucleotides line up with TRBD1. The V and J ends lost 2 bases and 5 bases, in that order; junction bases with no gene match: 4. Germline values: CDR1 SGDLS, CDR2 YYNGEE. The CDR3 has 14 amino acids. CDR3 DNA sequence: TGTGCCAGCAGCGTCAACAGGGGAGATCAGCCCCAGCATTTT. Its translation is CASSVNRGDQPQHF.

The chain joins TRBV10-3 to TRBJ2-1, with 10 bases aligning to TRBD2. The CDR3 is 15 residues long. Per the germline V gene, CDR1 is ENHRY and CDR2 is SYGVKD. The V segment lost 0 bases and the J segment 7 bases; nucleotides outside the gene matches: 3. The CDR3 sequence: CAISESERGGNEQFF. In nucleotides, the CDR3 is TGTGCCATCAGTGAGTCGGAGCGGGGGGGTAATGAGCAGTTCTTC.

The V call is TRBV11-2, the J call TRBJ2-3; unclear D gene. Germline assignment: CDR1 SGHAT and CDR2 FQNNGV. The CDR3 consists of 13 residues. V was trimmed by 1 base and J by 4 bases, leaving 6 bases between them. The DNA for the CDR3 is TGTGCCAGCAGCTTAGGGCAGGCAGATACGCAGTATTTT. This sequence encodes CASSLGQADTQYF.

The J gene is TRBJ1-1, the V gene TRBV5-1; 7 nucleotides line up with TRBD1. The CDR3 spans 14 residues. The V and J ends lost 8 bases and 1 base, in that order; junction bases with no gene match: 8. CDR1 and CDR2 from the germline V gene are SGHRS and YFSETQ. This chain's CDR3 is CASEQGNQNTEAFF. The CDR3, as DNA: TGCGCCAGTGAACAGGGGAACCAGAACACTGAAGCTTTCTTT. The full variable domain, completed using reference TRBV5-1 and TRBJ1-1, is KAGVTQTPRYLIKTRGQQVTLSCSPISGHRSVSWYQQTPGQGLQFLFEYFSETQRNKGNFPGRFSGRQFSNSRSEMNVSTLELGDSALYLCASEQGNQNTEAFFGQGTRLTVV.